This is a list of T cell receptor beta chains from one sample in a study of monozygotic twins with inflammatory bowel disease. TCRdb re-called the 5' RACE reads; one entry per CDR3 protein, DNA not given. The sample totals 200,000 to 250,000 distinct CDR3 sequences. Sequenced: blood. Receptor source: a human donor with ulcerative colitis or Crohn's disease, or a healthy co-twin of an affected twin (not recorded which). Each CDR3 is given with its conserved first and last residue. The order of the fields is clone size, V gene, J gene, CDR3 protein. Size is omitted from some rows. Given values are once, few, many or a class for expanded clones.

NA,TRBV10-3,TRBJ1-1,CASAGQTNTEAFF
NA,TRBV7-8,TRBJ1-2,CASSLGEAETNYGYTF
medium-sized,TRBV29-1,TRBJ2-2,CSVRGQSNTGELFF
NA,TRBV9,TRBJ1-3,CASSGRADSLSGNTIYF
NA,TRBV11-3,TRBJ1-5,CASSLPGGGQPQHF
NA,TRBV5-1,TRBJ1-2,CASSLADSTANYGYTF
NA,TRBV12-3/TRBV12-4,TRBJ2-1,CASRLLAGESYNEQFF
NA,TRBV12-3/TRBV12-4,TRBJ1-1,CASTPGSDTEAFF
NA,TRBV18,TRBJ2-3,CASSRLQGQATDTQYF
NA,TRBV20-1,TRBJ2-7,CSASRLAGVYEQYF